A selection of T cell receptor beta chains follows, all from one sample in a study of blood T cells in healthy people across ages. Each CDR3 protein gets one entry after TCRdb re-called the 5' RACE reads with MiXCR. Among under 2 million distinct CDR3 sequences, about 35% were seen once, and the ten largest hold about 11%. Sample: blood. The origin of the receptors is a woman aged 25-40 years in good health. CDR3s include the opening cysteine and the closing phenylalanine or tryptophan. Only some rows state a clone size, as once, few, many or a class for expanded clones.

CDR3	size	V	J
CASSLTSGPSDTQYF	-	TRBV7-2	TRBJ2-3
CASSLETGGKEKLFF	-	TRBV5-4	TRBJ1-4
CSARDKGSSYNEQFF	few	TRBV20-1	TRBJ2-1
CASSLLDKETQYF	-	TRBV3-1	TRBJ2-5
CASKSSGVDTQYF	-	TRBV2	TRBJ2-5
CASSLASQTGNNEQFF	-	TRBV7-8	TRBJ2-1
CASGLSGFAGELFF	-	TRBV12-5	TRBJ2-2
CASSLFGSRDTDTQYF	few	TRBV12-3/TRBV12-4	TRBJ2-3
CASRELWLSTQYF	-	TRBV2	TRBJ2-5
CASSGEGAKGEKLFF	-	TRBV7-8	TRBJ1-4
CASSLAVDRNEQFF	-	TRBV5-1	TRBJ2-1
CASRPAYGRGGEDEQFF	-	TRBV7-2	TRBJ2-1
CASSQDPTGAGEETQYF	few	TRBV4-1	TRBJ2-5
CASSYSVSGGTDTQYF	few	TRBV6-2/TRBV6-3	TRBJ2-3
CASRIDWDGELFF	-	TRBV2	TRBJ2-2
CASSRQDSSYNSPLHF	-	TRBV5-5	TRBJ1-6
CSDYRAQVGGYTF	few	TRBV29-1	TRBJ1-2
CAARLAGEGHEQFF	-	TRBV10-2	TRBJ2-1
CASRESGGGPYEQFF	-	TRBV25-1	TRBJ2-1
CASSYGPAGKQFF	-	TRBV7-3	TRBJ2-1
CASSFNHNEQFF	few	TRBV27	TRBJ2-1
CASSGGSSYNEQFF	many	TRBV25-1	TRBJ2-1